This T cell receptor (beta chain) was obtained from a study of blood T cell repertoires in COVID-19 (dated by TCRdb to about 2020). Background on the whole study: Collaborator samples came from the United States, Italy and Spain and covered acute and convalescent phases of COVID-19. The samples were drawn from two sources: the first 160 participants of the ongoing ImmuneRACE study, and 1,200 or so subjects contributed by 6 global collaborators. The prospective study material was composed of cDNA or gDNA derived from T cells, B-cell-depleted T cells, or PBMCs. Where available, HLA class I and class II types were obtained from metadata supplied by the sample provider rather than from assay-based typing. Sample metadata almost always included a de-identified subject ID, COVID-19 status, age in years and sex. The repertoires were released in a freely available public database meant as a resource for research on the immune response to SARS-CoV-2. Deeply sampled blood TCRbeta repertoires from subjects exposed to, actively infected with, or recovered from COVID-19 were included in the dataset. Here is what the overall study found, with its caveats: How much clinical and demographic metadata was included differed by source and by participant, and the metadata was provided uncurated.

TCRbeta CDR3 regions were amplified from genomic DNA by means of the immunoSEQ Assay, a bias-controlled multiplex PCR. Turning to the authors' computational methods: The number of nucleated cells in each sample was estimated from the amplification of reference gene primers within the assay. Sequence reads were collapsed and filtered to measure the absolute abundance of every unique TCRbeta CDR3 rearrangement. Productive Simpson clonality was computed per sample as the square root of Simpson's diversity index over productive rearrangements. In its TCRdb copy, this immuneACCESS table keeps in-frame sequences only and misses some clones. Where compared with another copy, unresolved V genes explain less than half of these, and the others have no known cause. For V, J and clone size, that table is used; D and trimming come from the DNA. This sample is represented by approximately 150,000 clones; about 91% of them were singletons. The top ten hold 3% to 4.5% of the sample.

Looking up the germline V gene yields CDR1 MDHEN and CDR2 SYDVKM. The CDR3 runs 16 residues from the cysteine to the phenylalanine. Only the CDR3 DNA is retained, 48 bases long and in frame from the first base. For this chain, trimming is 6 bases at the V end and 4 bases at the J end, and the number of junction bases without a gene match is 14. Another Seattle source contributed samples from volunteer blood donors who had recovered from COVID-19. Whole blood was collected in K2EDTA tubes by collaborating institutions according to the institutions' own protocols. Collaborator samples were shipped for TCRbeta analysis as frozen whole blood, isolated PBMCs, or DNA extracted from either sample type. A note on this clone: No cognate antigen has been identified for it. No much larger clone exists at a distance of one base, and base qualities are not known.

The chain was built from TRBV28 and TRBJ2-7, with 8 bases aligning to TRBD1. The clonotype comes from a woman aged 55-69 years who had recovered from COVID-19. The sample consisted of peripheral blood. CDR3 protein: CASSQPRDRSSYEQYF. The sequence in DNA is TGTGCCAGCAGCCAACCTCGGGACAGGTCTTCTTACGAGCAGTACTTC.